This TCR beta chain was sequenced for a study of T cells in Graves' hyperthyroidism and ophthalmopathy. This clonotype has at least ten counts. The V end was cut by 2 bases, the J end by 3 bases, with 11 bases between. Germline V lookup: CDR1 MNHEY, CDR2 SVGAGI. This CDR3 region has 14 residues. From RNA transcripts, TCR beta CDR3 regions were amplified. A set of HTBI primers served as the primers for a first-round RT-PCR of the TCR CDR3. MiXCR, applied by TCRdb to the multiplex PCR reads, yields one record per CDR3 protein. This repertoire shows more than 300,000 distinct CDR3 sequences, roughly 13% found once; its top ten account for 9.2%.

The TCR comes from a woman aged 18-29 years with Graves' hyperthyroidism. V is TRBV6-5 and J is TRBJ2-7, with D possibly being TRBD1 (5 bases). The sequenced sample consisted of blood. CDR3 DNA sequence: TGTGCCAGCAGTTACGGCGGCCAGGGCTACGAGCAGTACTTC. This gives the protein CASSYGGQGYEQYF.